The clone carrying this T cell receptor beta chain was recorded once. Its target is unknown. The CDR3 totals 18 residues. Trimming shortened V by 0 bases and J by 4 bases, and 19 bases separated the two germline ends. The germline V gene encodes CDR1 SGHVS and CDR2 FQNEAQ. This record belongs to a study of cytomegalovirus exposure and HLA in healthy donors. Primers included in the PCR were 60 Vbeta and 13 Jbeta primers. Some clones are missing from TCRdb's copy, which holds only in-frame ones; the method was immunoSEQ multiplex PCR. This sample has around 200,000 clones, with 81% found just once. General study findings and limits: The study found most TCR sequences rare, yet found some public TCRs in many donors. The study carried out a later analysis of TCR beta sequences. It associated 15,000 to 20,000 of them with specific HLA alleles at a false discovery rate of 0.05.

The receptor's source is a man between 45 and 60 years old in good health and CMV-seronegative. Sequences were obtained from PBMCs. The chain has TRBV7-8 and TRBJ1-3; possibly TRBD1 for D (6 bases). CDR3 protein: CASSLAPNRQGSGNTIYF. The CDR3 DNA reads TGTGCCAGCAGCTTAGCGCCCAATCGGCAGGGGTCCGGAAACACCATATATTTT.